The source of this T cell receptor (beta chain) is a study of Graves' ophthalmopathy and Graves' hyperthyroidism. The diagnostic workup employed clinical symptoms, serum thyroxine, TRAb, thyroid ultrasound and orbital computed tomography. Notes on the study in general: The model reached approximately 70% sensitivity and about 72% specificity for predicting ophthalmopathy progression. Most expanded clonotypes in thyroid above 0.001 frequency also showed up in blood. Discriminating ophthalmopathy from stable hyperthyroidism, a 13-signature model attained a sensitivity of 85% to 90% and a specificity of around 83%.

RNA transcripts were the source from which TCR beta CDR3 regions were amplified. Investigators did first-round RT-PCR with HTBI primers, then second-round multiplex PCR. TCRdb fed the multiplex PCR reads into MiXCR, producing one record per CDR3 protein. Counted here are 40,000 to 45,000 distinct CDR3 sequences, over 40% occurring once; the ten biggest clones make up more than 15%. Germline V gives CDR1 SGHVS, CDR2 FNYEAQ. Losses at the gene ends were 4 bases for V and 7 bases for J; bases not matched to a gene: 15. This CDR3 has 17 residues. This clonotype is judged medium-sized (0.01 to 0.1%). No antigen is known for it.

J is TRBJ2-1 and V is TRBV7-6; 8 nucleotides agree with TRBD2. Sequencing input: peripheral blood. The TCR was taken from an adult man with Graves' ophthalmopathy. CDR3 loop: CASSSASGRIRANEQFF. The CDR3 coding sequence is TGTGCCAGCAGCTCTGCTAGCGGGCGCATAAGGGCGAATGAGCAGTTCTTC.